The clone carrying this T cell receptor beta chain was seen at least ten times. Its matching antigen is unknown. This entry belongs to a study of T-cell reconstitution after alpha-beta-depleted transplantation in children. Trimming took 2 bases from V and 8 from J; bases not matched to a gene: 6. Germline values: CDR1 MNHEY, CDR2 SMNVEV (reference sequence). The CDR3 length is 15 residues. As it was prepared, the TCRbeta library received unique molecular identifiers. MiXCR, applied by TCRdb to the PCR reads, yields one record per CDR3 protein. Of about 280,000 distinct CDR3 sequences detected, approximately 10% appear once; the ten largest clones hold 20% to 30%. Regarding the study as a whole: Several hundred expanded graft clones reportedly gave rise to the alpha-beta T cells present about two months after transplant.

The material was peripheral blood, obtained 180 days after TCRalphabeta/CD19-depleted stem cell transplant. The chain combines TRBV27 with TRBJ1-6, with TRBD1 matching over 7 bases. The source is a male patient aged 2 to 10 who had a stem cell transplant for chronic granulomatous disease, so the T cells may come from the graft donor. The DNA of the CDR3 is TGTGCCAGCAGTTTAACGACAGGGACAGATTCACCCCTCCACTTT. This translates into CASSLTTGTDSPLHF.